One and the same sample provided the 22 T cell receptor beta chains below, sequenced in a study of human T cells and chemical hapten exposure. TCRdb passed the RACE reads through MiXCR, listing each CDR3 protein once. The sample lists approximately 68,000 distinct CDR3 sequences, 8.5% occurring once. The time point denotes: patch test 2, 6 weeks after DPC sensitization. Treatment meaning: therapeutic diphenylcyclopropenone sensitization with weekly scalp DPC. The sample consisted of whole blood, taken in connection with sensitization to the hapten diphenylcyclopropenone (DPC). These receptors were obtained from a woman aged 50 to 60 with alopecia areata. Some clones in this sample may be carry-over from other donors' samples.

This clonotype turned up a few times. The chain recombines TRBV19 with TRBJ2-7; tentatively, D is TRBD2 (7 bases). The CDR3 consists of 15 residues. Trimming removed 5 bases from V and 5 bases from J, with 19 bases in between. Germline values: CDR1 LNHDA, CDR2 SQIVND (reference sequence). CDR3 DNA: TGTGCCAGTAGTGGGTCTTGGGGGGGGCAAGACGAGCAGTACTTC. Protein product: CASSGSWGGQDEQYF.

The CDR3 DNA sequence: TGTGCCACCAGTGCCCCGGCACAGGCCGACAATGAGCAGTTCTTC. This encodes CATSAPAQADNEQFF. The J gene is TRBJ2-1, the V gene TRBV24-1; TRBD1 might be the D (5 bases). CDR3 length: 15 amino acids. The ends were cut back, 5 bases at V and 5 bases at J, with 15 bases in the middle. The germline V gene encodes CDR1 KGHDR and CDR2 SFDVKD.

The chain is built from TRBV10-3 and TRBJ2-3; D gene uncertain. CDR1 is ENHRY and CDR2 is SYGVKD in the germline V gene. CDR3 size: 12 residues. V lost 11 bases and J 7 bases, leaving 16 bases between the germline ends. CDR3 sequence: CASYNGRNTQYF. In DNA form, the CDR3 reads TGTGCCTCTTATAACGGTCGGAATACGCAGTATTTT.

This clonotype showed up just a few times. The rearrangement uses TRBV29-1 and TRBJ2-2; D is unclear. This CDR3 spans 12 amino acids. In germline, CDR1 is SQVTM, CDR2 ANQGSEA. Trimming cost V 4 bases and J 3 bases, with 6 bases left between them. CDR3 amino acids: CSVVWDTGELFF. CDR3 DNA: TGCAGCGTTGTTTGGGACACCGGGGAGCTGTTTTTT.

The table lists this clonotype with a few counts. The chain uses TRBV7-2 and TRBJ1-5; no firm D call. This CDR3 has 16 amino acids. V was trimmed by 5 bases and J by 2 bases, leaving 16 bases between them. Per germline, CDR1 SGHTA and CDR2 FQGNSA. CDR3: CASSTGRSFGNQPQHF. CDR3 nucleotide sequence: TGTGCCAGCAGCACTGGACGGAGTTTCGGCAATCAGCCCCAGCATTTT.

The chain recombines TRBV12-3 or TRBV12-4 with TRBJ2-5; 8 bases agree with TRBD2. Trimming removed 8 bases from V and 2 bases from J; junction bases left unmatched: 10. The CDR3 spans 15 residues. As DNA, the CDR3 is TGTGCCAGCGGGGTAGCGGGACTCAAACAAGAGACCCAGTACTTC. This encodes CASGVAGLKQETQYF.

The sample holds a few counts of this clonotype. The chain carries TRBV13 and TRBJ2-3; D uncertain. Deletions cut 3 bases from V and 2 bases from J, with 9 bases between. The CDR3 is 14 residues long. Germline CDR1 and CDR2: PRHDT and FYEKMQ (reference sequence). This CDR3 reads CASSFRSFTDTQYF. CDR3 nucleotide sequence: TGTGCCAGCAGCTTCCGGTCTTTCACAGATACGCAGTATTTT.

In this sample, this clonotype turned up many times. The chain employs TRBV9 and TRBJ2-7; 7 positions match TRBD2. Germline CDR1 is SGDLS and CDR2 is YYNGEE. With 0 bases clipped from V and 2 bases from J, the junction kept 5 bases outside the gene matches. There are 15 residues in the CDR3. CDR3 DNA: TGTGCCAGCAGCGTAGCGCCGGGAGGCACCTACGAGCAGTACTTC. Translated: CASSVAPGGTYEQYF. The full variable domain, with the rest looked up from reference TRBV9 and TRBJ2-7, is DSGVTQTPKHLITATGQRVTLRCSPRSGDLSVYWYQQSLDQGLQFLIQYYNGEERAKGNILERFSAQQFPDLHSELNLSSLELGDSALYFCASSVAPGGTYEQYFGPGTRLTVT.

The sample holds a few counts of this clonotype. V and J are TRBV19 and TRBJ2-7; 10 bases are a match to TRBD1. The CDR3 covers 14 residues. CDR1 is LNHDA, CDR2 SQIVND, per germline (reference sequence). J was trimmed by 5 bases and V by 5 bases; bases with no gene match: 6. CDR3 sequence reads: CASSSDRGRNEQYF. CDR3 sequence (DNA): TGTGCCAGTAGTTCAGACAGGGGGCGGAACGAGCAGTACTTC.

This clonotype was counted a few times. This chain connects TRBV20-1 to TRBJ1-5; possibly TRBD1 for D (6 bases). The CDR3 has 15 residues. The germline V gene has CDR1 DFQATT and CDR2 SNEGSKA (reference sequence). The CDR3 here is CSGWGDGGRNQPQHF. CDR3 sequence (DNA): TGCAGCGGATGGGGGGATGGGGGCCGTAATCAGCCCCAGCATTTT.

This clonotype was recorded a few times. The CDR3 is CASSLAEGLRGGKLFF. The CDR3 region has the DNA TGTGCCAGCAGCTTAGCGGAGGGACTGAGAGGGGGAAAACTGTTTTTT. The chain combines TRBV7-8 with TRBJ1-4; perhaps TRBD1 as D (6 bases). V was trimmed by 0 bases and J by 10 bases, leaving 18 bases between them. This CDR3 is built from 16 residues. Germline V gene data show CDR1 as SGHVS and CDR2 as FQNEAQ.

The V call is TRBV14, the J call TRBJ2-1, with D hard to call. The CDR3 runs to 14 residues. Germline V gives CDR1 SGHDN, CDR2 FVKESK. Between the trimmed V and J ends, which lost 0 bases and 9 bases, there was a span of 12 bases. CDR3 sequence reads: CASSQEGSLGEQFF. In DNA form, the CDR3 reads TGTGCCAGCAGCCAAGAGGGGTCGTTGGGTGAGCAGTTCTTC.

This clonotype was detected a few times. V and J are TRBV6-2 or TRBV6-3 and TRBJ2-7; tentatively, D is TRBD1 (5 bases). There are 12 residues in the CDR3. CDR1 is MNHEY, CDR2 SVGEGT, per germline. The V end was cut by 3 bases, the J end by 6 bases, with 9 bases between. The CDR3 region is CASSYLGREQYF. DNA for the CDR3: TGTGCCAGCAGTTATCTGGGGCGCGAGCAGTACTTC.

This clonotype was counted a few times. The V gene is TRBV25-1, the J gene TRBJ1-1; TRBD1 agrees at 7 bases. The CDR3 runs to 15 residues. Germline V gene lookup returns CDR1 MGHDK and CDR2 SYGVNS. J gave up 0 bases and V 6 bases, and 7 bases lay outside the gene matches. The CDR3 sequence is CASSPVGTVNTEAFF. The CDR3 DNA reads TGTGCCAGCAGCCCCGTGGGGACAGTGAACACTGAAGCTTTCTTT.

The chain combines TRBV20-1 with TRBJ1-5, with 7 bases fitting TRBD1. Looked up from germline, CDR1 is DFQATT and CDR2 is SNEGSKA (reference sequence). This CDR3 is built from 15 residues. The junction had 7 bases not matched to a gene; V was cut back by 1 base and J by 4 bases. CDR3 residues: CSARATGIANQPQHF. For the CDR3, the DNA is TGCAGTGCTAGAGCGACAGGGATCGCGAATCAGCCCCAGCATTTT.

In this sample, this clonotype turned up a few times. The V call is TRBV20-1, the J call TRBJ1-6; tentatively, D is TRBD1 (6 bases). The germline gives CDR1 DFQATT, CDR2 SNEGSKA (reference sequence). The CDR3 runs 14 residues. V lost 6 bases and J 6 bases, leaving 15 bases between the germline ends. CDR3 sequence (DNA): TGCAGTGCCTTTGACAGGCGCTTTAATTCACCCCTCCACTTT. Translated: CSAFDRRFNSPLHF.

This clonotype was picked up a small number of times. CDR3 DNA: TGTGCCAGCAGTTACTCGACTGGAAACACCATATATTTT. It yields the protein CASSYSTGNTIYF. The chain combines TRBV6-2 or TRBV6-3 with TRBJ1-3, with D unclear. The CDR3 loop spans 13 amino acids. Deletions cut 0 bases from V and 2 bases from J, with 2 bases between. Germline V lookup: CDR1 MNHEY, CDR2 SVGEGT.

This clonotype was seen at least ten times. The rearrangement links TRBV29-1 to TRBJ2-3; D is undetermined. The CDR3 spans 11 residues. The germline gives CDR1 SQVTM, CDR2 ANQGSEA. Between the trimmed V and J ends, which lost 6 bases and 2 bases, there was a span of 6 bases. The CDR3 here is CSVLFTDTQYF. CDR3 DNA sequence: TGCAGCGTGCTATTCACAGATACGCAGTATTTT.

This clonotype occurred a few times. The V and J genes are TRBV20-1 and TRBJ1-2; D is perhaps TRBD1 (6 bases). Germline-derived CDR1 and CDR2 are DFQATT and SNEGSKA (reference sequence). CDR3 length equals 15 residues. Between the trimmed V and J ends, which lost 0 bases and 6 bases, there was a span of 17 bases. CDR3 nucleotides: TGCAGTGCTAGAGATTGGGGGGCAATTGTCGATGGCTACACCTTC. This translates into CSARDWGAIVDGYTF.

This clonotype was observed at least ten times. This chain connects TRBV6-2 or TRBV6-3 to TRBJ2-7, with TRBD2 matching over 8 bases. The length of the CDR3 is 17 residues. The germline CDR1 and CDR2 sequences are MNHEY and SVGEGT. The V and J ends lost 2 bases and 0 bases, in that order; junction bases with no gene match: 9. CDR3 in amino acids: CASSYLILSGSSYEQYF. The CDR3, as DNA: TGTGCCAGCAGTTACCTCATCCTGAGCGGGAGCTCCTACGAGCAGTACTTC.

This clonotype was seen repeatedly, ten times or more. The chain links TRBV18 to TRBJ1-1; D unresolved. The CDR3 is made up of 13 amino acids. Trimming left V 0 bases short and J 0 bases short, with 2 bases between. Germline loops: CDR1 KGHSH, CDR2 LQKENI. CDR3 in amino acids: CASSPPMNTEAFF. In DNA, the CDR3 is TGTGCCAGCTCACCACCGATGAACACTGAAGCTTTCTTT.

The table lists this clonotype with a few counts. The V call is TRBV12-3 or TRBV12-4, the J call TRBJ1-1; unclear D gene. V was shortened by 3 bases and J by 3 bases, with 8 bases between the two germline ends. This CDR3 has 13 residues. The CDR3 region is CASSFHSDTEAFF. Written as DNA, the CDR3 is TGTGCCAGCAGTTTCCACAGTGACACTGAAGCTTTCTTT.